This record looks at one T cell receptor beta chain sequence and its context. V shed 8 bases and J shed 7 bases, with 11 bases lying between them. The germline gives CDR1 GTSNPN, CDR2 SVGIG (reference sequence). The CDR3 spans 10 residues. Profiled with immunoSEQ multiplex PCR; TCRdb holds only in-frame clones, not every one. The sample yields some 48,000 clones, about 93% seen once. This sample is part of a study of T cell changes during pregnancy in multiple sclerosis. This TCR was sampled from a female donor in good health, enrolled as a control in a pregnancy study. This rearrangement joins TRBV30 to TRBJ1-2, with unresolved D. The sample in question was CD4+ T cells from peripheral blood mononuclear cells, obtained after pregnancy. CDR3 sequence: CATSPIGYTF. As DNA, the CDR3 is TGTGCCACCTCGCCTATTGGCTACACCTTC.